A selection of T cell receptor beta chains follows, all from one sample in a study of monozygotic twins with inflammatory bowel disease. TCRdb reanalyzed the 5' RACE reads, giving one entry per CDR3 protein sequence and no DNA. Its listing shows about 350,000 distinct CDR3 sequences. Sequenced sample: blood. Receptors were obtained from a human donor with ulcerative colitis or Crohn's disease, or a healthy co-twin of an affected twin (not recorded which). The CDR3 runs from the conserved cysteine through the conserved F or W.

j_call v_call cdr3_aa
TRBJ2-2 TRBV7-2 CASSYTSGGAGGELFF
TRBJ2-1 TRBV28 CASRPWSVSYNEQFF
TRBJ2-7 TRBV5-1 CASRGTSVGEQYF
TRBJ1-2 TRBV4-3 CASSQEFSRATGYTF
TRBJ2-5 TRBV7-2 CASSSWTGPRETQYF
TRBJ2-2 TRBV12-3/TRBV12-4 CASTGGAGELFF
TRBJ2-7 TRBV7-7 CASSQTGNEQYF
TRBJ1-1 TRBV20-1 CSARDRRGGQNTEAFF
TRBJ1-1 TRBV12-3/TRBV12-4 CASSSHAGGTEAFF
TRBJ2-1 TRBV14 CASSQLAGQNNEQFF
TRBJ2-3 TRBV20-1 CSASVSGGTDTQYF
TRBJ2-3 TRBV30 CAWTRREGTDTQYF
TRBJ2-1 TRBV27 CASTGGGVYNEQFF
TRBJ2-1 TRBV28 CASSLGQFVGNEQFF
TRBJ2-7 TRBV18 CASSPQTNSYEQYF
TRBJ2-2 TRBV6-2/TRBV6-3 CASTRAGGTGELFF
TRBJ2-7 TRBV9 CASSVDGGIAYEQYF
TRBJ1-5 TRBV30 CAWSQHRNQPQHF
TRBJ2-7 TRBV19 CASRPSGTVTYEQYF
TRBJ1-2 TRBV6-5 CASSSGTTSGGYTF
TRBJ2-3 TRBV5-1 CASSFRDTSTDTQYF
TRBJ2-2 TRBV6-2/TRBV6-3 CASSYSIYLNTGELFF
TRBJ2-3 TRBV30 CAWRELGGSGPDTQYF
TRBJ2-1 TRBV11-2 CASSPLMFPERMENEQFF
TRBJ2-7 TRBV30 CAWSPGTDYEQYF
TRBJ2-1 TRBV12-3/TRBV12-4 CASSFIAAEYNEQFF
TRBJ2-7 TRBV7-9 CASSPGTGYSYEQYF
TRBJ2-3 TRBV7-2 CASSLLASGGAPTDTQYF
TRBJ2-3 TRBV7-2 CASSPSRGASTDTQYF
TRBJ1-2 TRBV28 CASSSQGSGYTF
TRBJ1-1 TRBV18 CASSSRQGNTEAFF
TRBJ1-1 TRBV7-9 CASSRGRTANTEAFF
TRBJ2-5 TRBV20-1 CSVPTGGRETQYF
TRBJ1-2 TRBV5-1 CASSLARAELSPYGYTF
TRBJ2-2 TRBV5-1 CASSLGTNTGELFF
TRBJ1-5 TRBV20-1 CSARGGASNQPQHF
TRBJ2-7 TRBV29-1 CSVRDQINEQYF
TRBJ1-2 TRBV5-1 CASSLEGTAYGYTF
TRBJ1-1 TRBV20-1 CSASPTGTRNTEAFF
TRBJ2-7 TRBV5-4 CASSRDYLAQYF
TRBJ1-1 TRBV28 CASREAGQKAFF
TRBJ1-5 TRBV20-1 CSAATGVYSNQPQHF
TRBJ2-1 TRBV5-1 CASSLATSGINEQFF
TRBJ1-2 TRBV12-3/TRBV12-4 CASSFSSFPQGYTF
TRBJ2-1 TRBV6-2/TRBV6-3 CASSYLREWEQFF
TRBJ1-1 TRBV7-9 CASSRKMNTEAFF
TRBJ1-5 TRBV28 CASSITGSNQPQHF
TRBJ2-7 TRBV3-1 CASSRVRGAYEQYF
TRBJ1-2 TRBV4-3 CASSQDLMVSGYTF
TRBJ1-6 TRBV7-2 CASTSPDLGSPLHF
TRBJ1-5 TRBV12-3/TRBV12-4 CASSQGTGDQPQHF
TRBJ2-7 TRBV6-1 CASGSSFLASEQYF
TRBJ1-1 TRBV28 CASGETGVRTEAFF